Sequencing of this T cell receptor beta chain was carried out in a study of identical twins. Germline V gene sequence: CDR1 ENHRY, CDR2 SYGVKD. V was clipped by 2 bases and J by 10 bases; unmatched bases: 6. The CDR3 runs 14 residues. The study, taken as a whole, reports: Possibly, invariant MAIT and iNKT cells partly confounded zero-insertion analyses.

This clonotype has more than one count but fewer than ten. Its matching antigen is unknown. Unique molecular identifiers were in the cDNA, with template-switch universal primer binding. MiXCR was run by TCRdb on the 5' RACE reads, yielding one entry per CDR3 protein. Found here are roughly 1.6 million distinct CDR3 sequences, about 32% of them singletons; the top ten hold about 0.25%. The specimen was cord blood. The TCR comes from a newborn girl in good health. The chain is built from TRBV10-3 and TRBJ2-1; the match to TRBD2 covers 9 bases. The CDR3 DNA reads TGTGCCATCAGTGAGGGCGGGGGGGCCAACGAGCAGTTCTTC. Translation gives CAISEGGGANEQFF.